Detailed here is one TCR beta chain. Its matching antigen is unknown. These data belong to a study of T cells in localized non-small cell lung cancer. Study outcomes and limitations: Heterogeneity stays possible, as sequencing covered only one tumor region. A median around 57 of the top 100 tumor clones appeared in adjacent lung. Uninvolved adjacent lung had the highest recorded T cell clonality, with tumor below it.

Generated by immunoSEQ multiplex PCR, the TCRdb table keeps only in-frame clones and is missing some. This sample has about 53,000 clones, with roughly 83% found just once. Germline loops: CDR1 MGHRA, CDR2 YSYEKL. This CDR3 comprises 13 residues. V lost 3 bases and J lost 5, with 8 bases in between. The sequences come from peripheral blood mononuclear cells, collected before any cancer treatment. This clonotype was obtained from a man aged 40 to 75 with stage III lung adenocarcinoma. This chain uses TRBV4-1 with TRBJ2-1; no clear D. Written as DNA, the CDR3 is TGCGCCAGCAGCCATGGTACTAACAATGAGCAGTTCTTC. It specifies CASSHGTNNEQFF.